This TCR beta chain was documented in a study of cytomegalovirus exposure and HLA in healthy donors. Study-wide points: A later analysis linked a missense DCLRE1C variant to TCR beta V- and J-gene trimming.

The PCR ran on 60 Vbeta and 13 Jbeta primers. In the original analysis: Later analysis identified tens of millions of unique TCR beta chains, about 10 million shared. TCRdb keeps only in-frame clones here, not all; method: immunoSEQ multiplex PCR. The DNA was the basis for D and trimming; V, J and clone size are from that table. The sample includes under 200,000 clones, roughly 78% of them seen just once. As for this clone: Its specificity is unknown.

J lost 1 base, V lost 4 bases, and 10 bases had no gene match. Germline CDR1 is LNHDA and CDR2 is SQIVND (reference sequence). The length of the CDR3 is 18 residues. Sample: PBMCs. The chain is built from TRBV19 and TRBJ2-2, with 9 bases fitting TRBD2. The clonotype comes from a woman between 40 and 55 years old in good health and CMV-seronegative. The chain's CDR3 is CASSTTSGYLQNTGELFF. The CDR3 DNA sequence: TGTGCCAGTAGTACGACTAGCGGATACCTTCAGAACACCGGGGAGCTGTTTTTT.